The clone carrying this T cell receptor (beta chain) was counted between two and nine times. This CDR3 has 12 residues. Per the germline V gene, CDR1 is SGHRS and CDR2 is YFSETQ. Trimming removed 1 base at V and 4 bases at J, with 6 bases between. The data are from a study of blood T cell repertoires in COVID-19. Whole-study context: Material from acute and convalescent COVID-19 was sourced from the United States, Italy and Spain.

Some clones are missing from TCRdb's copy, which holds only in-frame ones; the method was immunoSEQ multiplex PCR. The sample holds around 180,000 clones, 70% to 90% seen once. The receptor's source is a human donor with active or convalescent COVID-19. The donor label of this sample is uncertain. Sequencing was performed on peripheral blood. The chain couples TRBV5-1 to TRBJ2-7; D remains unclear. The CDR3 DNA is TGCGCCAGCAGCTTGATCGGTTACGAGCAGTACTTC. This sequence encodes CASSLIGYEQYF.